This T cell receptor (beta chain) was sequenced during a study of STAT5B mutations in CD4+ large granular lymphocyte leukemia. At the level of the study: Among healthy donors, a particular HLA allele went with more CDR3 'QG' motifs. Study-level findings and limits: TRBV06-family usage was enriched in top patient clones (8/27) versus controls (2/35).

This was a survey-level run. Profiled with immunoSEQ multiplex PCR; TCRdb holds only in-frame clones, not every one. Altogether approximately 21,000 clones are present, around 78% being singletons, with the ten largest covering 0.35% to 0.5%. The ends were cut back, 1 base at V and 6 bases at J, with 3 bases in the middle. Germline CDR1 reads LNHNV; CDR2 reads YYDKDF (reference sequence). This CDR3 comprises 11 residues. On this clone itself: Its cognate antigen is unknown.

Specimen: CD4+ T cells from blood buffy coats. The V and J genes are TRBV15 and TRBJ1-2; D not certain. This receptor was identified in a human donor in good health. The CDR3, as DNA: TGTGCCACCAGCAGAGGCCATGGCTACACCTTC. It translates to CATSRGHGYTF.